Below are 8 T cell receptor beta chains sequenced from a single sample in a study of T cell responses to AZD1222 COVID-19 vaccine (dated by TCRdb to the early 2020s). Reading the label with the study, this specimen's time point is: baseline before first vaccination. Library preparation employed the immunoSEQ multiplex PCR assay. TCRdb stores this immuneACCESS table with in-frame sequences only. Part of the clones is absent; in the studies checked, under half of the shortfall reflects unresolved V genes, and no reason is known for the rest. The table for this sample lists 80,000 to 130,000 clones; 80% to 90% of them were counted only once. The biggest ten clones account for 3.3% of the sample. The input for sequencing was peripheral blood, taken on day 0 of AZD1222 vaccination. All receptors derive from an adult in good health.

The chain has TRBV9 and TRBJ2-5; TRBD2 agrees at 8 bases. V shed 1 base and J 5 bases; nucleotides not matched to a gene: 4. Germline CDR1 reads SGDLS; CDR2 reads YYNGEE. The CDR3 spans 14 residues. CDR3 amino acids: CASSVSSGSETQYF. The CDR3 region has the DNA TGTGCCAGCAGCGTATCTAGCGGGTCGGAGACCCAGTACTTC.

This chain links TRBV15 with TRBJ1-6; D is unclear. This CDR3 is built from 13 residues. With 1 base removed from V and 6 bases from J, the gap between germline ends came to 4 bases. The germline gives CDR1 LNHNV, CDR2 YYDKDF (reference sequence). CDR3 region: CATSRGSNSPLHF. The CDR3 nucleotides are TGTGCCACCAGCAGAGGGTCTAATTCACCCCTCCACTTT.

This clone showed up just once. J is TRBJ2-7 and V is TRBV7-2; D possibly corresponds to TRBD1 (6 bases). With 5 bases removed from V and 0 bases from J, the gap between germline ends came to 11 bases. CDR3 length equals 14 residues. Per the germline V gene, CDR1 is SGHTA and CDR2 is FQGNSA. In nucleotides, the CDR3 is TGTGCCAGCAGCCTCCGGACAGCCTCCTACGAGCAGTACTTC. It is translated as CASSLRTASYEQYF.

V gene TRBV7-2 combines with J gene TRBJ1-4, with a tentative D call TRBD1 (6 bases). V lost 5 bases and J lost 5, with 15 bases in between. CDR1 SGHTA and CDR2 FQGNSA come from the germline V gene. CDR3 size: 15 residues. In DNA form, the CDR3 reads TGTGCCAGCAGCCGGGGGGGGCGCGGAAATGAAAAACTGTTTTTT. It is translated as CASSRGGRGNEKLFF.

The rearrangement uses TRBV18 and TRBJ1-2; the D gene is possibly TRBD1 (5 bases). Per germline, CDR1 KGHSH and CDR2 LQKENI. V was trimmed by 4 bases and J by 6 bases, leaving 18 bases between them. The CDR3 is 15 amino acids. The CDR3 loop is CASSLAGVGEDGYTF. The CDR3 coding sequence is TGTGCCAGCTCACTTGCGGGGGTAGGTGAGGATGGCTACACCTTC.

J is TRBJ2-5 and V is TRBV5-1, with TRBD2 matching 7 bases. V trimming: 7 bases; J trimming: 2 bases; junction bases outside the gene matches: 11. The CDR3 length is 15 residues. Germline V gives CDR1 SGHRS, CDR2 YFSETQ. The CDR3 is CASSTRAGPQETQYF. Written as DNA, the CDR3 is TGCGCCAGCTCCACCCGAGCGGGGCCTCAAGAGACCCAGTACTTC. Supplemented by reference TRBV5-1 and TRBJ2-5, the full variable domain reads KAGVTQTPRYLIKTRGQQVTLSCSPISGHRSVSWYQQTPGQGLQFLFEYFSETQRNKGNFPGRFSGRQFSNSRSEMNVSTLELGDSALYLCASSTRAGPQETQYFGPGTRLLVL.

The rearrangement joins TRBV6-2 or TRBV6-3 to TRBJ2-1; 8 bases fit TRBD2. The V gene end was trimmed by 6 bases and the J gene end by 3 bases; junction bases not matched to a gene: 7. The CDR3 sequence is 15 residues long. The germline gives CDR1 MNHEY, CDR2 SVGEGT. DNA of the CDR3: TGTGCCAGCAGCGCCTTTGCGGGGGGCTACAATGAGCAGTTCTTC. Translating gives CASSAFAGGYNEQFF.

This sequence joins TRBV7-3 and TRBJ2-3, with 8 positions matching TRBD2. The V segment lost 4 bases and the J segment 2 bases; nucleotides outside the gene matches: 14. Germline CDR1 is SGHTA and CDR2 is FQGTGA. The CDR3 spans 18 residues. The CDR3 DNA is TGTGCCAGCAGCTCCTCCGGGTCGGCTAGCGGGTCCACAGATACGCAGTATTTT. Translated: CASSSSGSASGSTDTQYF.